This T cell receptor beta chain came from a study of T-cell memory formation after mild COVID-19. Study details: For the most part, TCR clusters were specific to one donor.

TCRdb ran MiXCR on the 5' RACE reads and lists one entry per CDR3 protein. This table has 190,000 or so distinct CDR3 sequences, around 25% appearing once. Whole-study findings and limits: Researchers found some responding clones in pre-infection memory, a sign that cross-reactive memory joined. CD4+ contracting clones were mainly CM and EM; CD8+ ones, EMRA.

This clonotype was observed a few times. Its specificity is not known. The germline gives CDR1 GTSNPN, CDR2 SVGIG (reference sequence). The junction had 2 bases not matched to a gene; V was cut back by 2 bases and J by 5 bases. CDR3 size: 12 residues. The TCR originated in an adult woman who had mild COVID-19 (a few samples of this study predate the infection). Cell type and time point are not known. The chain couples TRBV30 to TRBJ2-7, with TRBD1 matching over 8 bases. Sequencing was done on a sample of PBMCs or a T cell subset sorted from them (not recorded which). CDR3 protein: CAWSLRGHEQYF. CDR3 nucleotides: TGTGCCTGGAGTCTCAGGGGGCACGAGCAGTACTTC.